The TCR beta chain under discussion was sequenced for a study of T-cell reconstitution after alpha-beta-depleted transplantation in children. Unique molecular identifiers tagged the TCRbeta library. Using its own MiXCR run on the PCR reads, TCRdb lists one record per CDR3 protein. The sample has more than 200,000 distinct CDR3 sequences, about 24% seen once. Germline-derived CDR1 and CDR2 are MNHNS and SASEGT. The V gene end was trimmed by 5 bases and the J gene end by 5 bases; junction bases not matched to a gene: 2. The CDR3 loop spans 13 amino acids. The sequence derives from a female patient between 2 and 15 years old who had a stem cell transplant for congenital amegakaryocytic thrombocytopenia, so the T cells may come from the graft donor. The V gene is TRBV6-1, the J gene TRBJ2-2, with 7 bases matching TRBD2. This sample comprised PBMCs, mostly from graft donor cells, obtained 360 days after TCRalphabeta/CD19-depleted stem cell transplant. DNA of the CDR3: TGTGCCAGCAGTAGGGAGGGAACCGGGGAGCTGTTTTTT. This gives the protein CASSREGTGELFF.